Each of the 27 T cell receptor beta chains below was sequenced from the same sample in a study of blood T cell repertoires in COVID-19. Profiling relied on immunoSEQ multiplex PCR, and the TCRdb table lists in-frame clones only, not all of them. The table has some 150,000 clones, 80% to 85% seen once. Sequencing input: PBMCs or T cells enriched from blood (not recorded which). The receptors stem from a woman between 50 and 59 years old who had been exposed to COVID-19.

The rearrangement joins TRBV14 to TRBJ2-5, with TRBD2 identical over 8 bases. CDR3 length equals 18 residues. With 3 bases clipped from V and 0 bases from J, the junction kept 12 bases outside the gene matches. Germline lookup yields CDR1 SGHDN and CDR2 FVKESK. CDR3 residues: CASSHLTGGPGYQETQYF. The CDR3 DNA is TGTGCCAGCAGCCACCTGACGGGAGGGCCCGGATACCAAGAGACCCAGTACTTC.

The chain links TRBV7-2 to TRBJ2-5; 9 bases line up with TRBD1. Germline CDR1 reads SGHTA; CDR2 reads FQGNSA. The CDR3 covers 15 residues. Losses at the gene ends were 1 base for V and 9 bases for J; bases not matched to a gene: 9. The CDR3 protein is CASSLDPHRGLAQYF. In nucleotides, the CDR3 is TGTGCCAGCAGCTTAGACCCCCACAGGGGGCTGGCCCAGTACTTC.

The J gene is TRBJ2-7, the V gene TRBV19; TRBD2 matches 10 bases. V dropped 8 bases and J dropped 3; count of bases not matched to a gene: 4. The germline gives CDR1 LNHDA, CDR2 SQIVND (reference sequence). There are 13 residues in the CDR3. The CDR3 sequence is CASRLAGFYEQYF. In nucleotides, the CDR3 is TGTGCCAGTCGACTAGCGGGCTTCTACGAGCAGTACTTC.

This chain joins TRBV27 and TRBJ1-1; D perhaps matches TRBD1 (5 bases). Trimming pared 6 bases from V and 5 bases from J, leaving 25 bases between. CDR1 MNHEY and CDR2 SMNVEV come from the germline V gene (reference sequence). This CDR3 comprises 17 residues. The CDR3 DNA is TGTGCCAGCAGCCAGGGTGGCAGGGAGGGTTGGAGGACTGAAGCTTTCTTT. It is translated as CASSQGGREGWRTEAFF.

This clone was observed at least ten times. The genes are TRBV7-2 and TRBJ1-2; 8 nucleotides align to TRBD1. V shed 4 bases and J 3 bases; nucleotides not matched to a gene: 7. The CDR3 spans 15 residues. Germline values: CDR1 SGHTA, CDR2 FQGNSA. The CDR3 bases are TGTGCCAGCAGCTCCGACAGGGGCCCCTACTATGGCTACACCTTC. It specifies CASSSDRGPYYGYTF. Together with reference TRBV7-2 and TRBJ1-2, the CDR3 gives the full variable domain: GAGVSQSPSNKVTEKGKDVELRCDPISGHTALYWYRQSLGQGLEFLIYFQGNSAPDKSGLPSDRFSAERTGGSVSTLTIQRTQQEDSAVYLCASSSDRGPYYGYTFGSGTRLTVV.

This chain links TRBV6-5 with TRBJ1-5, with 8 bases identical to TRBD1. With V trimmed by 5 bases and J by 10 bases, 13 bases remained unmatched. Looked up from germline, CDR1 is MNHEY and CDR2 is SVGAGI. The CDR3 covers 15 residues. The DNA of the CDR3 is TGTGCCAGCAGTAACCACGAATTTGACAGGGGACCCCAGCATTTT. Its protein product is CASSNHEFDRGPQHF.

The rearrangement joins TRBV12-5 to TRBJ2-5; no firm D call. V gave up 6 bases and J gave up 3 bases, with 5 bases separating them. The CDR3 totals 11 residues. Germline V gene data show CDR1 as LGHNT and CDR2 as FRNRAP. The CDR3 protein is CASGLEETQYF. In nucleotides, the CDR3 is TGTGCTAGTGGCCTCGAAGAGACCCAGTACTTC.

The V and J genes are TRBV28 and TRBJ2-1, with D unresolved. Trimming took 3 bases from V and 9 from J, leaving 12 bases between them. CDR1 is MDHEN, CDR2 SYDVKM, per germline. This CDR3 comprises 13 residues. CDR3 region: CASSFPGLGEQFF. The CDR3 bases are TGTGCCAGCAGTTTTCCCGGGTTGGGTGAGCAGTTCTTC. The variable domain in full, completed from reference TRBV28 and TRBJ2-1, reads DVKVTQSSRYLVKRTGEKVFLECVQDMDHENMFWYRQDPGLGLRLIYFSYDVKMKEKGDIPEGYSVSREKKERFSLILESASTNQTSMYLCASSFPGLGEQFFGPGTRLTVL.

The chain carries TRBV3-1 (or the pseudogene TRBV3-2) and TRBJ1-3; unclear D gene. From germline, CDR1 is LGHDT and CDR2 YNNKEL (reference sequence). V was clipped by 4 bases and J by 3 bases, with 7 bases between them. The CDR3 contains 13 residues. The CDR3: CASSPASGNTIYF. The CDR3 bases are TGTGCCAGCAGCCCAGCGAGTGGAAACACCATATATTTT.

The chain employs TRBV20-1 and TRBJ2-2; 10 nucleotides match TRBD1. CDR3 length: 16 amino acids. V was pared by 3 bases and J by 7 bases, with 11 bases of the junction left unmatched. Germline CDR1 and CDR2: DFQATT and SNEGSKA (reference sequence). The DNA of the CDR3 is TGCAGTGCTAGTAGACAGGGGGCCCCGGGTGTCGGGGAGCTGTTTTTT. Protein sequence: CSASRQGAPGVGELFF.

The chain uses TRBV30 and TRBJ1-6; D call uncertain. V lost 3 bases and J 0 bases, leaving 15 bases between the germline ends. Germline V gives CDR1 GTSNPN, CDR2 SVGIG (reference sequence). This CDR3 spans 17 amino acids. Here the CDR3 reads CAWSVTPGGSYNSPLHF. The CDR3 DNA reads TGTGCCTGGAGCGTCACACCCGGCGGCTCCTATAATTCACCCCTCCACTTT.

The chain has TRBV5-1 and TRBJ1-1, with 10 bases aligning to TRBD1. CDR1 and CDR2 from the germline V gene are SGHRS and YFSETQ. After removal of 7 bases from V and 5 bases from J, the junction contained 2 bases not matched to a gene. This CDR3 spans 12 amino acids. In DNA form, the CDR3 reads TGCGCCAGCCGACAGGGGGCAACTGAAGCTTTCTTT. This codes for CASRQGATEAFF. The full variable domain, rest sourced from reference TRBV5-1 and TRBJ1-1, is KAGVTQTPRYLIKTRGQQVTLSCSPISGHRSVSWYQQTPGQGLQFLFEYFSETQRNKGNFPGRFSGRQFSNSRSEMNVSTLELGDSALYLCASRQGATEAFFGQGTRLTVV.

V gene TRBV10-2 combines with J gene TRBJ1-2; 10 positions agree with TRBD1. Germline trimming cut 1 base from V and 3 bases from J; bases unmatched to any gene: 2. CDR3 size: 15 residues. CDR1 and CDR2 (germline): WSHSY, SAAADI. CDR3 coding DNA: TGCGCCAGCAGTGAGTTGGGACAGGGGTACTATGGCTACACCTTC. Translation: CASSELGQGYYGYTF.

This clone was observed a few times. The V call is TRBV10-1, the J call TRBJ2-1; 15 bases fit TRBD2. Looked up from germline, CDR1 is WNHNN and CDR2 is SYGVQD (reference sequence). V shed 4 bases, J shed 7 bases, and the junction held 5 bases outside the gene matches. CDR3 length: 16 amino acids. The CDR3 sequence: CASSGPGLAGGNEQFF. The CDR3 nucleotides read TGCGCCAGCAGTGGTCCCGGACTAGCGGGAGGGAATGAGCAGTTCTTC.

This sequence joins TRBV19 and TRBJ2-2; no clear D gene. The germline gives CDR1 LNHDA, CDR2 SQIVND (reference sequence). Trimming stripped 3 bases from V and 0 bases from J, with 11 bases between. CDR3 length equals 16 residues. The CDR3 protein is CASSILRITNTGELFF. The CDR3 DNA sequence: TGTGCCAGTAGTATTTTGCGAATTACGAACACCGGGGAGCTGTTTTTT.

V usage is TRBV7-2 and J usage is TRBJ2-7, with D maybe TRBD2 (5 bases). Germline V gives CDR1 SGHTA, CDR2 FQGNSA. This CDR3 is 13 amino acids long. Trimming took 5 bases from V and 4 from J, leaving 12 bases between them. CDR3 sequence reads: CASSPWRAYEQYF. In DNA, the CDR3 is TGTGCCAGCAGCCCCTGGCGGGCGTACGAGCAGTACTTC.

J is TRBJ2-2 and V is TRBV11-1; D not certain. V dropped 3 bases and J dropped 6 bases, with 5 bases sitting between them. Germline CDR1 and CDR2: SGHAT and FQDESV (reference sequence). This CDR3 contains 12 residues. In DNA, the CDR3 is TGTGCCAGCAGCTTCCGTCCCGGGGAGCTGTTTTTT. As protein: CASSFRPGELFF. Complete variable domain (other parts from reference TRBV11-1 and TRBJ2-2): EAEVAQSPRYKITEKSQAVAFWCDPISGHATLYWYRQILGQGPELLVQFQDESVVDDSQLPKDRFSAERLKGVDSTLKIQPAELGDSAMYLCASSFRPGELFFGEGSRLTVL.

The chain employs TRBV6-4 and TRBJ2-3; TRBD2 might be the D (6 bases). Germline CDR1 MRHNA, CDR2 SNTAGT. The V gene lost 0 bases and the J gene lost 1 base, with 11 bases spanning the gap. CDR3 length: 16 amino acids. CDR3 coding DNA: TGTGCCAGCAGTGACTCGGAGGGCACGGGCACAGATACGCAGTATTTT. Residues: CASSDSEGTGTDTQYF.

The CDR3 DNA follows: TGTGCCAGCAGCTTGTCAGGGGATCGCACAGATACGCAGTATTTT. It is translated as CASSLSGDRTDTQYF. The V and J genes are TRBV3-1 (or the pseudogene TRBV3-2) and TRBJ2-3; a weak D match, TRBD1 (6 bases). The V and J ends lost 5 bases and 1 base respectively, with 13 bases between them. Germline CDR1 LGHDT, CDR2 YNNKEL (reference sequence). The CDR3 loop spans 15 amino acids.

This rearrangement joins TRBV9 to TRBJ1-1; 7 bases align to TRBD1. The CDR3 runs to 15 residues. CDR1 and CDR2 (germline): SGDLS, YYNGEE. V trimming: 4 bases; J trimming: 1 base; junction bases outside the gene matches: 7. In nucleotides, the CDR3 is TGTGCCAGCAGCAAATGGGACAGCACGAACACTGAAGCTTTCTTT. This encodes CASSKWDSTNTEAFF. The entire variable domain, with the rest obtained from reference TRBV9 and TRBJ1-1, is as follows: DSGVTQTPKHLITATGQRVTLRCSPRSGDLSVYWYQQSLDQGLQFLIQYYNGEERAKGNILERFSAQQFPDLHSELNLSSLELGDSALYFCASSKWDSTNTEAFFGQGTRLTVV.

V and J are TRBV9 and TRBJ2-7, with TRBD1 identical over 12 bases. This CDR3 is 15 amino acids long. V dropped 4 bases and J dropped 9; count of bases not matched to a gene: 11. Germline values: CDR1 SGDLS, CDR2 YYNGEE. CDR3 sequence: CASSSAGTGGERQYF. The CDR3 bases are TGTGCCAGCAGCTCCGCCGGGACAGGGGGCGAGCGGCAGTACTTC.

V and J are TRBV6-5 and TRBJ2-7; TRBD1 matches 12 bases. The CDR3 has 14 residues. CDR1 is MNHEY and CDR2 is SVGAGI in the germline V gene. J was trimmed by 5 bases and V by 8 bases; bases with no gene match: 7. Here the CDR3 DNA reads TGTGCCAGCGGGCTGGGACAGGGGGCCAACGAGCAGTACTTC. Translated, it gives CASGLGQGANEQYF.

The V and J genes are TRBV29-1 and TRBJ1-2; no clear D. The CDR3 loop spans 11 amino acids. Trimming left V 3 bases short and J 8 bases short, with 10 bases between. CDR1 is SQVTM, CDR2 ANQGSEA, per germline. The DNA of the CDR3 is TGCAGCGTTGACTCGGGTTCGGGCTACACCTTC. It is translated as CSVDSGSGYTF.

This clone was observed a few times. The chain combines TRBV6-5 with TRBJ1-1; no clear D. This CDR3 comprises 11 residues. Germline lookup yields CDR1 MNHEY and CDR2 SVGAGI. V was shortened by 8 bases and J by 3 bases, with 7 bases between the two germline ends. The CDR3 sequence: CASSRDTEAFF. The CDR3 bases are TGTGCCAGCTCCCGGGACACTGAAGCTTTCTTT.

This chain links TRBV6-5 with TRBJ1-2, with a possible D match to TRBD1 (6 bases). Trimming stripped 0 bases from V and 8 bases from J, with 16 bases between. The CDR3 loop spans 15 amino acids. Per germline, CDR1 MNHEY and CDR2 SVGAGI. The chain's CDR3 is CASSYSTRAGEGYTF. DNA for the CDR3: TGTGCCAGCAGTTACTCCACTCGTGCAGGGGAGGGCTACACCTTC.

The genes are TRBV29-1 and TRBJ2-7, with 8 bases aligning to TRBD2. Trimming cost V 7 bases and J 0 bases; bases outside gene matches: 5. This CDR3 is 13 amino acids long. Germline V gene data show CDR1 as SQVTM and CDR2 as ANQGSEA. The CDR3 bases are TGCAGCGCTGTTAGCGGGAACTCCTACGAGCAGTACTTC. This translates into CSAVSGNSYEQYF.

This clone was counted a few times. The V gene is TRBV2, the J gene TRBJ2-1; TRBD2 is a possible D gene (6 bases). V lost 3 bases and J lost 5, with 23 bases in between. The CDR3 is 18 residues long. Germline V lookup: CDR1 SNHLY, CDR2 FYNNEI. In nucleotides, the CDR3 is TGTGCCAGCAGTGAGATCGGGGCGGCGGGGAGATATAACAATGAGCAGTTCTTC. Translating it yields CASSEIGAAGRYNNEQFF.